The rows below give T cell receptor beta chains drawn from one sample of a study of CD8+ T cells in alopecia areata. Here immunoSEQ multiplex PCR was the method, and the copy in TCRdb shows in-frame clones only, minus some. The sample holds 75,000 to 100,000 clones, about 70% seen once. The starting material was CD8+ T cells sorted from blood, obtained at week 44, from a patient treated with tofacitinib. The receptor source for this set is a human donor with alopecia areata. CDR3s include the opening cysteine and the closing phenylalanine or tryptophan. A D gene is named only where the DNA matches it firmly. Clone size, where shown, is once, few, many, or a class for clones that have expanded.

d_call: TRBD2; v_call: TRBV10-2; cdr3_length: 16; j_call: TRBJ2-3; clone_size: .; cdr3_nt: TGCGCCAGCAGTACCTATGCGGGGGTACCCACAGATACGCAGTATTTT; cdr3_aa: CASSTYAGVPTDTQYF
d_call: .; v_call: TRBV5-1; cdr3_length: 15; j_call: TRBJ2-5; clone_size: .; cdr3_nt: TGCGCCAGCAGCTTGGAAGGTGGTTTTCACGAGACCCAGTACTTC; cdr3_aa: CASSLEGGFHETQYF
d_call: .; v_call: TRBV9; cdr3_length: 12; j_call: TRBJ2-2; clone_size: .; cdr3_nt: TGTGCCAGCAGCCTCCTCGCCGGGGAGCTGTTTTTT; cdr3_aa: CASSLLAGELFF
d_call: .; v_call: TRBV27; cdr3_length: 14; j_call: TRBJ2-5; clone_size: .; cdr3_nt: TGTGCCAGCAGGCGGGCGGGGGCCGGTGAGACCCAGTACTTC; cdr3_aa: CASRRAGAGETQYF
d_call: .; v_call: TRBV10-2; cdr3_length: 13; j_call: TRBJ1-1; clone_size: once; cdr3_nt: TGCGCCAGCAGTGAATTGGGGAACACTGAAGCTTTCTTT; cdr3_aa: CASSELGNTEAFF
d_call: .; v_call: TRBV30; cdr3_length: 16; j_call: TRBJ1-6; clone_size: .; cdr3_nt: TGTGCCTGGGAAACAGGGTCCCTCTCCTATAATTCACCCCTCCACTTT; cdr3_aa: CAWETGSLSYNSPLHF
d_call: TRBD1; v_call: TRBV5-1; cdr3_length: 14; j_call: TRBJ1-1; clone_size: .; cdr3_nt: TGCGCCAGCAGCGAGGGACAGATGAACACTGAAGCTTTCTTT; cdr3_aa: CASSEGQMNTEAFF
d_call: .; v_call: TRBV11-2; cdr3_length: 12; j_call: TRBJ2-3; clone_size: .; cdr3_nt: TGTGCCAGCAGCACGAGCACAGATACGCAGTATTTT; cdr3_aa: CASSTSTDTQYF
d_call: TRBD2; v_call: TRBV27; cdr3_length: 14; j_call: TRBJ2-1; clone_size: .; cdr3_nt: TGTGCCAGCAGACCCCGGGGGGACCTAAATGAGCAGTTCTTC; cdr3_aa: CASRPRGDLNEQFF
d_call: TRBD2; v_call: TRBV7-9; cdr3_length: 18; j_call: TRBJ2-3; clone_size: .; cdr3_nt: TGTGCCAGCAGCTTACTTGCGGCTAGCGGGGGTACCACAGATACGCAGTATTTT; cdr3_aa: CASSLLAASGGTTDTQYF
d_call: TRBD1; v_call: TRBV27; cdr3_length: 12; j_call: TRBJ2-7; clone_size: .; cdr3_nt: TGTGCCAGCAGTGCAGGGGGCTACGAGCAGTACTTC; cdr3_aa: CASSAGGYEQYF
d_call: .; v_call: TRBV7-9; cdr3_length: 14; j_call: TRBJ2-4; clone_size: few; cdr3_nt: TGTGCCAGCAGCCCAAGGATGGGGGAAAACATTCAGTACTTC; cdr3_aa: CASSPRMGENIQYF
d_call: TRBD1; v_call: TRBV7-9; cdr3_length: 14; j_call: TRBJ1-1; clone_size: .; cdr3_nt: TGTGCCAGCAGCTTAGTGGAGGGGGCTACTGAAGCTTTCTTT; cdr3_aa: CASSLVEGATEAFF
d_call: .; v_call: TRBV7-9; cdr3_length: 16; j_call: TRBJ2-5; clone_size: .; cdr3_nt: TGTGCCAGCAGCGACGGGGCCCGGGGGCTACAAGAGACCCAGTACTTC; cdr3_aa: CASSDGARGLQETQYF
d_call: .; v_call: TRBV6-5; cdr3_length: 16; j_call: TRBJ2-7; clone_size: .; cdr3_nt: TGTGCCAGCAGTTACTCTGGGGCAGGGTTCATCTACGAGCAGTACTTC; cdr3_aa: CASSYSGAGFIYEQYF
d_call: TRBD2; v_call: TRBV5-1; cdr3_length: 18; j_call: TRBJ2-3; clone_size: few; cdr3_nt: TGCGCCAGCAGCGTTACCCCCAGCGGGGTTGGGTCCACAGATACGCAGTATTTT; cdr3_aa: CASSVTPSGVGSTDTQYF
d_call: .; v_call: TRBV29-1; cdr3_length: 13; j_call: TRBJ1-2; clone_size: once; cdr3_nt: TGCAGCGTTGAAGGTGGGGGGTCTTATGGCTACACCTTC; cdr3_aa: CSVEGGGSYGYTF
d_call: .; v_call: TRBV29-1; cdr3_length: 12; j_call: TRBJ2-7; clone_size: .; cdr3_nt: TGCAGCGCCTTAGGGACTGGCTACGAGCAGTACTTC; cdr3_aa: CSALGTGYEQYF
d_call: TRBD1; v_call: TRBV6-1; cdr3_length: 15; j_call: TRBJ1-1; clone_size: once; cdr3_nt: TGTGCCAGCAGTGAACGCCCCGGGACAGTTGGAGAAGCTTTCTTT; cdr3_aa: CASSERPGTVGEAFF
d_call: .; v_call: TRBV6-1; cdr3_length: 16; j_call: TRBJ1-5; clone_size: once; cdr3_nt: TGTGCCAGCAGTGCTTGGGGCGCTGATAGCAATCAGCCCCAGCATTTT; cdr3_aa: CASSAWGADSNQPQHF
d_call: .; v_call: TRBV10-3; cdr3_length: 12; j_call: TRBJ2-3; clone_size: few; cdr3_nt: TGTGCCATCAGGGGTAGCACAGATACGCAGTATTTT; cdr3_aa: CAIRGSTDTQYF
d_call: .; v_call: TRBV29-1; cdr3_length: 12; j_call: TRBJ1-1; clone_size: .; cdr3_nt: TGCAGCGTTGTCGTGGGGAACACTGAAGCTTTCTTT; cdr3_aa: CSVVVGNTEAFF
d_call: TRBD1; v_call: TRBV27; cdr3_length: 15; j_call: TRBJ2-7; clone_size: .; cdr3_nt: TGTGCCAGCAGTCTGGGACAGGGGGCACCCTACGAGCAGTACTTC; cdr3_aa: CASSLGQGAPYEQYF
d_call: TRBD2; v_call: TRBV19; cdr3_length: 14; j_call: TRBJ2-3; clone_size: once; cdr3_nt: TGTGCCAGTACTAGCGGGGAACGCACAGATACGCAGTATTTT; cdr3_aa: CASTSGERTDTQYF
d_call: .; v_call: TRBV11-2; cdr3_length: 13; j_call: TRBJ2-1; clone_size: .; cdr3_nt: TGTGCCAGCAGCTTAACCAGCATCGATGAGCAGTTCTTC; cdr3_aa: CASSLTSIDEQFF
d_call: TRBD1; v_call: TRBV13; cdr3_length: 14; j_call: TRBJ1-6; clone_size: once; cdr3_nt: TGTGCCAGCAGCGATGACAGGGGTGTTTCACCCCTCCACTTT; cdr3_aa: CASSDDRGVSPLHF
d_call: TRBD2; v_call: TRBV29-1; cdr3_length: 18; j_call: TRBJ2-2; clone_size: few; cdr3_nt: TGCAGCGTCGTTCTACCGGGACTAGCGGGGGGCCAGGCCGGGGAGCTGTTTTTT; cdr3_aa: CSVVLPGLAGGQAGELFF
d_call: TRBD2; v_call: TRBV6-6; cdr3_length: 16; j_call: TRBJ2-7; clone_size: .; cdr3_nt: TGTGCCAGCAGTTACGGGCGGGGGGGCCGTGCCTACGAGCAGTACTTC; cdr3_aa: CASSYGRGGRAYEQYF
d_call: .; v_call: TRBV4-2; cdr3_length: 16; j_call: TRBJ2-7; clone_size: .; cdr3_nt: TGTGCCAGCAGCCAAGAGGGTCGGGCTAGCACCTACGAGCAGTACTTC; cdr3_aa: CASSQEGRASTYEQYF
d_call: .; v_call: TRBV30; cdr3_length: 15; j_call: TRBJ1-1; clone_size: once; cdr3_nt: TGTGCCCACTACCACCCCACCATAGGAGACACTGAAGCTTTCTTT; cdr3_aa: CAHYHPTIGDTEAFF
d_call: .; v_call: TRBV4-3; cdr3_length: 14; j_call: TRBJ1-6; clone_size: .; cdr3_nt: TGCGCCAGCAGCCAAGGAGGGGTTAATTCACCCCTCCACTTT; cdr3_aa: CASSQGGVNSPLHF
d_call: .; v_call: TRBV10-2; cdr3_length: 14; j_call: TRBJ2-3; clone_size: .; cdr3_nt: TGCGCCAGCATTTCGGGGAGTGGGACAGATACGCAGTATTTT; cdr3_aa: CASISGSGTDTQYF
d_call: TRBD1; v_call: TRBV9; cdr3_length: 17; j_call: TRBJ2-7; clone_size: .; cdr3_nt: TGTGCCAGCAGCACCCCCCTATCGGGACAGGGGCCCTACGAGCAGTACTTC; cdr3_aa: CASSTPLSGQGPYEQYF
d_call: .; v_call: TRBV29-1; cdr3_length: 11; j_call: TRBJ1-3; clone_size: few; cdr3_nt: TGCAGCGTCATTTTATCGAACACCATATATTTT; cdr3_aa: CSVILSNTIYF
d_call: .; v_call: TRBV4-3; cdr3_length: 15; j_call: TRBJ2-4; clone_size: .; cdr3_nt: TGCGCCAGCAGCCAAGATCTAGGGCCTGGAAACATTCAGTACTTC; cdr3_aa: CASSQDLGPGNIQYF
d_call: .; v_call: TRBV7-8; cdr3_length: 16; j_call: TRBJ2-3; clone_size: many; cdr3_nt: TGTGCCAGCAGCTACCTCGTGGTGGGGGGGCCGGATACGCAGTATTTT; cdr3_aa: CASSYLVVGGPDTQYF
d_call: .; v_call: TRBV9; cdr3_length: 14; j_call: TRBJ1-5; clone_size: .; cdr3_nt: TGTGCCAGCAGCCATACACTTAGCAATCAGCCCCAGCATTTT; cdr3_aa: CASSHTLSNQPQHF
d_call: .; v_call: TRBV7-2; cdr3_length: 15; j_call: TRBJ1-1; clone_size: few; cdr3_nt: TGTGCCAGCAGCTTAGTAACAGTCATGAACACTGAAGCTTTCTTT; cdr3_aa: CASSLVTVMNTEAFF
d_call: .; v_call: TRBV4-3; cdr3_length: 15; j_call: TRBJ1-1; clone_size: .; cdr3_nt: TGCGCCAGCAGCCAGGATACAGGGCTCTACACTGAAGCTTTCTTT; cdr3_aa: CASSQDTGLYTEAFF
d_call: TRBD2; v_call: TRBV2; cdr3_length: 14; j_call: TRBJ2-7; clone_size: .; cdr3_nt: TGTGCCAGCAGTGGACTAGCGGGTGACTACGAGCAGTACTTC; cdr3_aa: CASSGLAGDYEQYF
d_call: .; v_call: TRBV19; cdr3_length: 11; j_call: TRBJ2-2; clone_size: few; cdr3_nt: TGTGCCAGTACCCACACCGGGGAGCTGTTTTTT; cdr3_aa: CASTHTGELFF
d_call: .; v_call: TRBV5-6; cdr3_length: 13; j_call: TRBJ2-1; clone_size: .; cdr3_nt: TGTGCCAGCAGCTTGCTACCCCAGGGAGGGCAGTTCTTC; cdr3_aa: CASSLLPQGGQFF
d_call: .; v_call: TRBV5-6; cdr3_length: 15; j_call: TRBJ2-7; clone_size: .; cdr3_nt: TGTGCCAGCAGCTTGGGTAGGAACACGGTCTACGAGCAGTACTTC; cdr3_aa: CASSLGRNTVYEQYF
d_call: .; v_call: TRBV27; cdr3_length: 13; j_call: TRBJ2-4; clone_size: .; cdr3_nt: TGTGCCAGCAGTTTAAGTTTGTCAGAGATTCAGTACTTC; cdr3_aa: CASSLSLSEIQYF
d_call: .; v_call: TRBV27; cdr3_length: 13; j_call: TRBJ1-2; clone_size: .; cdr3_nt: TGTGCCAGCAGTTTAGCACAGGGAGATGGCTACACCTTC; cdr3_aa: CASSLAQGDGYTF
d_call: .; v_call: TRBV6-1; cdr3_length: 13; j_call: TRBJ1-2; clone_size: .; cdr3_nt: TGTGCCAGCATTTCTTCAGGACCCTATGGCTACACCTTC; cdr3_aa: CASISSGPYGYTF
d_call: .; v_call: TRBV7-6; cdr3_length: 13; j_call: TRBJ2-1; clone_size: .; cdr3_nt: TGTGCCAGCGGCGCAGGGGTGGACAATGAGCAGTTCTTC; cdr3_aa: CASGAGVDNEQFF
d_call: TRBD2; v_call: TRBV30; cdr3_length: 14; j_call: TRBJ2-7; clone_size: .; cdr3_nt: TGTGCCTGGAGTGGGTTGACTAGCGGCTACGAGCAGTACTTC; cdr3_aa: CAWSGLTSGYEQYF
d_call: .; v_call: TRBV29-1; cdr3_length: 12; j_call: TRBJ2-7; clone_size: few; cdr3_nt: TGCATCGCGTTGGGGGTTGGGGACGAGCAGTACTTC; cdr3_aa: CIALGVGDEQYF
d_call: TRBD1; v_call: TRBV30; cdr3_length: 15; j_call: TRBJ2-3; clone_size: .; cdr3_nt: TGTGCCTGGAACTCCGGGACAGGGGGCACAGATACGCAGTATTTT; cdr3_aa: CAWNSGTGGTDTQYF
d_call: .; v_call: TRBV2; cdr3_length: 15; j_call: TRBJ1-1; clone_size: .; cdr3_nt: TGTGCCAGCAGTGCCTACAGGGACCTGAACACTGAAGCTTTCTTT; cdr3_aa: CASSAYRDLNTEAFF
d_call: TRBD1; v_call: TRBV5-5; cdr3_length: 15; j_call: TRBJ2-5; clone_size: .; cdr3_nt: TGTGCCAGCAGCTTGAAGACAGGGGGACCGAATGCCCAGTACTTC; cdr3_aa: CASSLKTGGPNAQYF
d_call: .; v_call: TRBV29-1; cdr3_length: 13; j_call: TRBJ2-1; clone_size: .; cdr3_nt: TGCAGCGAAGAGCGGGCCCAACACAATGAGCAGTTCTTC; cdr3_aa: CSEERAQHNEQFF
d_call: .; v_call: TRBV29-1; cdr3_length: 13; j_call: TRBJ2-7; clone_size: .; cdr3_nt: TGCAGCGTTGACGGGGGGCCGACCTACGAGCAGTACTTC; cdr3_aa: CSVDGGPTYEQYF
d_call: .; v_call: TRBV29-1; cdr3_length: 12; j_call: TRBJ2-7; clone_size: .; cdr3_nt: TGCAGCGTTGTGGCGGACTCCTACGAGCAGTACTTC; cdr3_aa: CSVVADSYEQYF